A single sample is the source of the 29 T cell receptor beta chains below, sequenced in a study of regulatory T cells in long-lasting Graves disease. Arm-PCR of CDR3 regions with iRepertoire HTBI primers generated TCR beta libraries. TCRdb reprocessed the multiplex PCR reads with MiXCR, giving one entry per CDR3 protein. The table lists some 560,000 distinct CDR3 sequences, 15% to 20% of them singletons, with around a quarter in the top ten. Time point defined: newly diagnosed GD, antithyroid drugs for less than 3 months. Preparation of the TCR library used RNA extracted from PBMCs. These data are also associated with another study on T cells in Graves' hyperthyroidism and ophthalmopathy.

Sequenced here: peripheral blood mononuclear cells (PBMCs), sampled at new diagnosis, from a patient treated with antithyroid drugs. These TCRs come from a middle-aged woman with Graves disease.

This clonotype was found a few times. The rearrangement uses TRBV27 and TRBJ1-1, with 7 bases fitting TRBD1. The junction had 7 bases not matched to a gene; V was cut back by 5 bases and J by 1 base. Germline V gives CDR1 MNHEY, CDR2 SMNVEV (reference sequence). CDR3 size: 15 residues. For the CDR3, the DNA is TGTGCCAGCAGTAACCTTGGGACAGCGAACACTGAAGCTTTCTTT. Its translation: CASSNLGTANTEAFF.

This clonotype was found a few times. The V and J genes are TRBV6-1 and TRBJ2-7; the D gene could be TRBD1 or TRBD2 (5 bases each). V lost 8 bases to trimming and J lost 1 base, with 18 bases between them. Germline V lookup: CDR1 MNHNS, CDR2 SASEGT. This CDR3 has 15 amino acids. The CDR3 sequence is CASYGWDGASYEQYF. The CDR3, as DNA: TGTGCCAGCTACGGCTGGGACGGAGCGTCCTACGAGCAGTACTTC.

This chain links TRBV3-1 with TRBJ2-2; 11 bases map to TRBD1. Per germline, CDR1 LGHDT and CDR2 YNNKEL (reference sequence). V was clipped by 5 bases and J by 7 bases; unmatched bases: 6. The CDR3 is made up of 15 amino acids. CDR3 sequence (DNA): TGTGCCAGCAGCAGGACAGGGGGCGTCGGCGGGGAGCTGTTTTTT. Translation gives CASSRTGGVGGELFF.

This clonotype was observed a handful of times. This rearrangement joins TRBV30 to TRBJ2-7; D not certain. Germline CDR1 reads GTSNPN; CDR2 reads SVGIG (reference sequence). V lost 8 bases, J lost 3 bases, and 14 bases lay in between. The CDR3 consists of 12 residues. CDR3 nucleotides: TGTGCCGGGGATAGGAAGAGCTACGAGCAGTACTTC. This encodes CAGDRKSYEQYF.

V is TRBV2 and J is TRBJ1-5, with D perhaps matching TRBD1 (6 bases). There are 15 residues in the CDR3. V dropped 3 bases and J dropped 6 bases, with 15 bases sitting between them. Germline loops: CDR1 SNHLY, CDR2 FYNNEI. The CDR3 region has the DNA TGTGCCAGCAGTGATTTTTTGGGGGCAGGTCAGCCCCAGCATTTT. This gives the protein CASSDFLGAGQPQHF.

This clonotype came up a few times. The CDR3 here is CASSQSGGGEQYF. Written as DNA, the CDR3 is TGTGCCAGCAGCCAATCTGGGGGGGGGGAGCAGTACTTC. This chain uses TRBV3-1 with TRBJ2-7, with 7 bases identical to TRBD2. The CDR3 spans 13 residues. CDR1 and CDR2 (germline): LGHDT, YNNKEL (reference sequence). V dropped 2 bases and J dropped 7; count of bases not matched to a gene: 5.

The table lists this clonotype with many counts. V and J are TRBV6-1 and TRBJ1-1; 7 nucleotides align to TRBD1. The CDR3 is 12 residues long. The V gene's germline CDR1 is MNHNS and CDR2 SASEGT. V lost 9 bases, J lost 1 base, and 2 bases stayed unmatched. The CDR3 bases are TGTGCCAGAGGGACAGCGAACACTGAAGCTTTCTTT. It specifies CARGTANTEAFF.

The chain recombines TRBV9 with TRBJ2-2, with D perhaps matching TRBD1 or TRBD2 (5 bases each). V gave up 3 bases and J gave up 4 bases, with 13 bases separating them. The CDR3 runs to 15 residues. Germline assignment: CDR1 SGDLS and CDR2 YYNGEE. The CDR3 sequence is CASSARGLGTGELFF. CDR3 coding DNA: TGTGCCAGCAGCGCCCGGGGCCTGGGCACCGGGGAGCTGTTTTTT.

This clonotype has at least ten counts. This rearrangement joins TRBV12-3 or TRBV12-4 to TRBJ2-5; 14 nucleotides match TRBD2. This CDR3 region has 14 residues. J gave up 5 bases and V 6 bases, and 2 bases lay outside the gene matches. CDR3 sequence (DNA): TGTGCCAGCAGGACTAGCGGGGGGGTCGAGACCCAGTACTTC. It translates to CASRTSGGVETQYF.

This clonotype was observed many times. This chain uses TRBV5-4 with TRBJ2-2, with D hard to call. There are 14 residues in the CDR3. CDR1 and CDR2 from the germline V gene are SGHNT and YYREEE (reference sequence). Trimming left V 4 bases short and J 4 bases short, with 11 bases between. CDR3 region: CASSQPGVTGELFF. The CDR3 DNA sequence: TGTGCCAGCAGCCAGCCTGGGGTCACCGGGGAGCTGTTTTTT.

This clonotype was found many times. The chain joins TRBV6-5 to TRBJ1-1, with D hard to call. This CDR3 has 15 amino acids. Trimming cost V 3 bases and J 1 base, with 12 bases left between them. Germline-derived CDR1 and CDR2 are MNHEY and SVGAGI. The CDR3 is CASSYDWRQNTEAFF. The CDR3 DNA reads as TGTGCCAGCAGTTATGACTGGCGGCAGAACACTGAAGCTTTCTTT.

This clonotype was seen at least ten times. The chain uses TRBV20-1 and TRBJ2-5, with D unclear. The CDR3 is 14 amino acids. The V gene lost 2 bases and the J gene lost 5 bases, with 15 bases spanning the gap. Looked up from germline, CDR1 is DFQATT and CDR2 is SNEGSKA (reference sequence). The CDR3 DNA reads TGCAGTGCTAGATCCCTAGGACCGTCGGAGACCCAGTACTTC. Translated, it gives CSARSLGPSETQYF.

This clonotype was observed at least ten times. This chain connects TRBV30 to TRBJ1-5; a weak D match, TRBD1 (5 bases). Germline V gene sequence: CDR1 GTSNPN, CDR2 SVGIG (reference sequence). The ends were cut back, 2 bases at V and 0 bases at J, with 5 bases in the middle. The CDR3 sequence is 13 residues long. The CDR3 bases are TGTGCCTGGAGTAGGGGTAGCAATCAGCCCCAGCATTTT. It encodes CAWSRGSNQPQHF.

The V call is TRBV2, the J call TRBJ1-5; possibly TRBD1 for D (5 bases). The CDR3 runs 15 residues. CDR1 and CDR2 (germline): SNHLY, FYNNEI. The ends were cut back, 1 base at V and 1 base at J, with 8 bases in the middle. The CDR3 nucleotides are TGTGCCAGCAGTGAAGGGACACTAAGCAATCAGCCCCAGCATTTT. This gives the protein CASSEGTLSNQPQHF.

The chain joins TRBV9 to TRBJ1-1, with a tentative D call TRBD1 (5 bases). The CDR3 is 14 amino acids. The germline V gene has CDR1 SGDLS and CDR2 YYNGEE. V was cut by 2 bases and J by 1 base, with 9 bases left in between. The CDR3 DNA is TGTGCCAGCAGCGTGAGTCAGGGGAACACTGAAGCTTTCTTT. Amino acids: CASSVSQGNTEAFF.

V gene TRBV20-1 combines with J gene TRBJ2-1, with 13 bases fitting TRBD2. The germline CDR1 and CDR2 sequences are DFQATT and SNEGSKA (reference sequence). The ends lost 6 bases at V and 5 bases at J; junction bases unmatched: 4. The CDR3 length is 14 residues. As DNA, the CDR3 is TGCAGTGCGTTGGGACTAGCGGGGAACAATGAGCAGTTCTTC. Translating gives CSALGLAGNNEQFF.

This clonotype has a count of ten or more. The J gene is TRBJ2-7, the V gene TRBV5-5; tentatively, D is TRBD2 (6 bases). Trimming pared 1 base from V and 3 bases from J, leaving 14 bases between. CDR3 length: 15 residues. In germline, CDR1 is SGHKS, CDR2 YYEKEE (reference sequence). The DNA of the CDR3 is TGTGCCAGCAGCTTGCGTCCGGAGGGTGGCTACGAGCAGTACTTC. Amino acid sequence: CASSLRPEGGYEQYF.

Comment on this clonotype: Just one base apart from a much larger clone, this may be a read error. The chain employs TRBV6-2 or TRBV6-3 and TRBJ1-1; 8 nucleotides agree with TRBD1. The CDR3 extends over 16 amino acids. V was pared by 2 bases and J by 1 base, with 6 bases of the junction left unmatched. Germline lookup yields CDR1 MNHEY and CDR2 SVGEGT. The CDR3: CASSYGVDRGNTEAFF. Written as DNA, the CDR3 is TGTGCCAGCAGTTACGGAGTCGACAGGGGGAACACTGAAGCTTTCTTT.

This clonotype was detected ten times or more. The J gene is TRBJ2-2, the V gene TRBV10-2; perhaps TRBD1 as D (6 bases). V lost 8 bases, J lost 5 bases, and 15 bases lay in between. This CDR3 has 14 residues. Germline values: CDR1 WSHSY, CDR2 SAAADI. Here the CDR3 DNA reads TGCGCCAGCCGCACCCTTACAGGGACCGGGGAGCTGTTTTTT. This gives the protein CASRTLTGTGELFF.

This clonotype was counted at least ten times. This chain uses TRBV12-3 or TRBV12-4 with TRBJ2-1; possible D gene TRBD2, 5 bases. The CDR3 runs to 16 residues. V gave up 5 bases and J gave up 9 bases, with 23 bases separating them. CDR3 nucleotide sequence: TGTGCCAGCAGTCGGACCTTGCCATCCTTCGAGGGTGAGCAGTTCTTC. As protein: CASSRTLPSFEGEQFF.

Concerning this clonotype: This sequence may be a read error, since a much larger clone differs from it by one base. The genes are TRBV20-1 and TRBJ2-1; D call uncertain. The CDR3 has 13 residues. Per the germline V gene, CDR1 is DFQATT and CDR2 is SNEGSKA (reference sequence). The CDR3 protein is CGAQTAKYNEQFF. CDR3 coding DNA: TGCGGTGCCCAGACTGCTAAATACAATGAGCAGTTCTTC.

The chain is built from TRBV7-2 and TRBJ2-1, with 8 bases that match TRBD2. The CDR3 extends over 16 amino acids. From germline, CDR1 is SGHTA and CDR2 FQGNSA. The V gene end was trimmed by 1 base and the J gene end by 3 bases; junction bases not matched to a gene: 5. The CDR3 nucleotides read TGTGCCAGCAGCTTAGGGGGGCGGGGGGTCTACAATGAGCAGTTCTTC. Protein product: CASSLGGRGVYNEQFF.

The rearrangement joins TRBV7-9 to TRBJ2-3; D is undetermined. The CDR3 totals 13 residues. With 2 bases removed from V and 2 bases from J, the gap between germline ends came to 5 bases. CDR1 SEHNR and CDR2 FQNEAQ come from the germline V gene (reference sequence). Here the CDR3 DNA reads TGTGCCAGCAGCTTAATGTCCACAGATACGCAGTATTTT. It specifies CASSLMSTDTQYF.

This clonotype appeared many times. The chain employs TRBV29-1 and TRBJ2-3; D is perhaps TRBD1 or TRBD2 (6 bases each). Germline V gives CDR1 SQVTM, CDR2 ANQGSEA. V was clipped by 3 bases and J by 0 bases, with 10 bases between them. CDR3 size: 14 residues. CDR3 sequence reads: CSVDWGASTDTQYF. CDR3 nucleotides: TGCAGCGTTGACTGGGGGGCGAGCACAGATACGCAGTATTTT.

J is TRBJ1-3 and V is TRBV2, with D possibly being TRBD1 (5 bases). Germline-derived CDR1 and CDR2 are SNHLY and FYNNEI. The CDR3 consists of 15 residues. V was clipped by 6 bases and J by 4 bases, with 16 bases between them. The CDR3 DNA is TGTGCCAGCAGCCCGGGTGGGGCTGGGGGAAACACCATATATTTT. Translating it yields CASSPGGAGGNTIYF.

The table lists this clonotype with many counts. V gene TRBV3-1 combines with J gene TRBJ1-6; possible D gene TRBD1, 6 bases. Deletions cut 1 base from V and 8 bases from J, with 12 bases between. CDR3 size: 15 residues. From germline, CDR1 is LGHDT and CDR2 YNNKEL (reference sequence). CDR3 residues: CASSQGPPGDSPLHF. CDR3 coding DNA: TGTGCCAGCAGCCAAGGCCCACCAGGGGATTCACCCCTCCACTTT.

With respect to this clonotype: Its ends do not fully match the called genes, so a read error is possible. This chain connects TRBV7-2 to TRBJ1-6, with 8 bases that match TRBD1. Germline V gene lookup returns CDR1 SGHTA and CDR2 FQGNSA. The CDR3 loop spans 15 amino acids. The CDR3 here is CVSSAGTGYNSPLHF. As DNA, the CDR3 is TGTGTCAGCAGCGCCGGGACAGGATATAATTCACCCCTCCACTTT.

This clonotype was seen more than once but under ten times. The chain employs TRBV6-1 and TRBJ1-2, with a weak D call TRBD1 (5 bases). The germline V and J ends were trimmed by 2 bases and 8 bases, with 12 bases remaining between them. CDR1 is MNHNS, CDR2 SASEGT, per germline. The CDR3 length is 13 residues. Here the CDR3 DNA reads TGTGCCAGCAGTGAAATGGAGGGGCGCGGCTACACCTTC. It codes for CASSEMEGRGYTF.

This chain uses TRBV11-2 with TRBJ2-5, with a tentative D call TRBD2 (6 bases). The germline V and J ends were trimmed by 1 base and 1 base, with 10 bases remaining between them. Looked up from germline, CDR1 is SGHAT and CDR2 is FQNNGV. This CDR3 is 15 amino acids long. DNA of the CDR3: TGTGCCAGCAGCTTAGGGGGGGATCTCCAAGAGACCCAGTACTTC. This gives the protein CASSLGGDLQETQYF. Full variable domain (rest looked up from reference TRBV11-2 and TRBJ2-5): EAGVAQSPRYKIIEKRQSVAFWCNPISGHATLYWYQQILGQGPKLLIQFQNNGVVDDSQLPKDRFSAERLKGVDSTLKIQPAKLEDSAVYLCASSLGGDLQETQYFGPGTRLLVL.